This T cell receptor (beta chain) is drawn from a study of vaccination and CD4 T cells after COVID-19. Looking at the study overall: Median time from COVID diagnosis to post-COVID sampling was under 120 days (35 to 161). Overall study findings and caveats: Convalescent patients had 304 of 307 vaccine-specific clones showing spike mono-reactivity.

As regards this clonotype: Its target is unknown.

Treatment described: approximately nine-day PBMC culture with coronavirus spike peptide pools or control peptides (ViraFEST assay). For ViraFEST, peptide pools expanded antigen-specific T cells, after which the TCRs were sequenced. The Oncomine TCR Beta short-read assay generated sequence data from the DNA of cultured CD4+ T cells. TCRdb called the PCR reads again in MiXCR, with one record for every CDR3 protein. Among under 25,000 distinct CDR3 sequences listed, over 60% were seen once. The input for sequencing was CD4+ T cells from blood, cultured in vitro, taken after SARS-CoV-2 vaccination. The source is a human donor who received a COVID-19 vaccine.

The CDR3 protein is CASSNRQGGNQYF. The CDR3 DNA sequence: TGTGCCAGCAGCAATAGACAGGGCGGGAACCAGTACTTC. The rearrangement joins TRBV5-4 to TRBJ2-5; possible D gene TRBD1, 7 bases. Germline V gene sequence: CDR1 SGHNT, CDR2 YYREEE (reference sequence). The CDR3 spans 13 residues. Trimming removed 4 bases at V and 10 bases at J, with 17 bases between.